What follows is one TCR beta chain and its context. Its specificity is not known. This entry is derived from a study of T cell responses to AZD1222 COVID-19 vaccine. Study-wide points: Spike-specific TCRs gained breadth and depth after people received two AZD1222 doses. Reportedly, nearly half of unique spike TCRs recognized epitopes outside B.1.351/B.1.1.7 mutations. Donors in the cohort were predominantly white British and more often female, and clonal diversity was possibly underestimated.

V was clipped by 8 bases and J by 2 bases; unmatched bases: 6. The CDR3 is made up of 14 amino acids. Germline V gene lookup returns CDR1 SGHAT and CDR2 FQNNGV. Sequencing was performed with immunoSEQ multiplex PCR; in TCRdb, only in-frame clones are kept and a portion is missing. The data contain under 140,000 clones, 80% to 90% of them singletons. The TCR was taken from an adult who received the AZD1222 COVID-19 vaccine. The source was peripheral blood, collected 28 days after the second AZD1222 dose. The V and J genes are TRBV11-2 and TRBJ2-3; 8 bases fit TRBD2. In DNA form, the CDR3 reads TGTGCCAGCGGATTAGCGGGGTTCACAGATACGCAGTATTTT. Residues: CASGLAGFTDTQYF.